Following are 19 T cell receptor beta chains from one sample sequenced in a study of beta chain features in type 1 diabetes. Whole-study findings and limits: TCRB CDR3s from Type 1 diabetes patients were moderately but significantly shorter in all four CD4+ subsets.

The antigens these receptors bind are not known. Reverse transcription of all isolated RNA meant that expressed TCRB transcripts were sequenced. The data were produced by immunoSEQ multiplex PCR, yet TCRdb's version contains in-frame clones alone and is incomplete. In the table there are around 180,000 clones, 7.8% of which are singletons. The sample comprised central memory CD4+ T cells from blood. The source is a woman between 40 and 50 years old with type 1 diabetes.

The rearrangement links TRBV28 to TRBJ2-5; D not resolved. The CDR3 sequence is 13 residues long. The ends were cut back, 3 bases at V and 5 bases at J, with 10 bases in the middle. Germline assignment: CDR1 MDHEN and CDR2 SYDVKM. The CDR3 DNA reads as TGTGCCAGCAGTTTTTGGTCCGGGGAGACCCAGTACTTC. This encodes CASSFWSGETQYF.

The chain links TRBV9 to TRBJ2-3, with D possibly matching TRBD2 (6 bases). The CDR3 totals 16 residues. Germline V gene lookup returns CDR1 SGDLS and CDR2 YYNGEE. Trimming left V 3 bases short and J 2 bases short, with 16 bases between. This CDR3 reads CASSGTRRGPTDTQYF. DNA for the CDR3: TGTGCCAGCAGCGGTACTAGGCGGGGACCCACAGATACGCAGTATTTT.

This clone has only a few counts. V usage is TRBV7-2 and J usage is TRBJ2-7; 8 nucleotides align to TRBD2. The CDR3 has 15 amino acids. Unmatched junction bases numbered 5, after V lost 0 bases and J lost 4 bases. Per the germline V gene, CDR1 is SGHTA and CDR2 is FQGNSA. In nucleotides, the CDR3 is TGTGCCAGCAGCTTAGCTGGACTAGCAGAGTACGAGCAGTACTTC. This codes for CASSLAGLAEYEQYF.

This chain connects TRBV29-1 to TRBJ1-2; TRBD1 agrees at 8 bases. V gave up 5 bases and J gave up 8 bases; unmatched junction bases: 16. The germline V gene has CDR1 SQVTM and CDR2 ANQGSEA. The CDR3 consists of 15 residues. In DNA form, the CDR3 reads TGCAGCGTTCCTACCGACGGGACAGGAAGGAACGGCTACACCTTC. It translates to CSVPTDGTGRNGYTF.

This clone was recorded a few times. The V call is TRBV27, the J call TRBJ2-7, with TRBD2 as a possible D gene (5 bases). The CDR3 totals 13 residues. Germline values: CDR1 MNHEY, CDR2 SMNVEV (reference sequence). Trimming cost V 2 bases and J 7 bases, with 12 bases left between them. CDR3 residues: CASSLGMSGEQYF. In DNA, the CDR3 is TGTGCCAGCAGTTTAGGTATGTCGGGGGAGCAGTACTTC.

The chain recombines TRBV7-2 with TRBJ1-6, with D possibly TRBD1 on 5 matching bases. Trimming cost V 2 bases and J 10 bases, with 9 bases left between them. CDR1 and CDR2 (germline): SGHTA, FQGNSA. CDR3 size: 13 residues. CDR3 sequence reads: CASSLQGNSPLHF. For the CDR3, the DNA is TGTGCCAGCAGCTTACAGGGTAACTCACCCCTCCACTTT. The full variable domain, completed using reference TRBV7-2 and TRBJ1-6, is GAGVSQSPSNKVTEKGKDVELRCDPISGHTALYWYRQSLGQGLEFLIYFQGNSAPDKSGLPSDRFSAERTGGSVSTLTIQRTQQEDSAVYLCASSLQGNSPLHFGNGTRLTVT.

This clone was seen many times. The rearrangement joins TRBV7-3 to TRBJ2-4; 9 bases line up with TRBD1. J lost 2 bases, V lost 0 bases, and 5 bases had no gene match. Germline CDR1 reads SGHTA; CDR2 reads FQGTGA. The CDR3 contains 17 residues. In nucleotides, the CDR3 is TGTGCCAGCAGCTTAACCCCGGGACAGGGACCCAAAAACATTCAGTACTTC. This sequence encodes CASSLTPGQGPKNIQYF.

This clone has a handful of counts. The chain links TRBV10-2 to TRBJ2-2; 10 bases are shared with TRBD2. CDR1 is WSHSY, CDR2 SAAADI, per germline. V dropped 3 bases and J dropped 5; count of bases not matched to a gene: 3. CDR3 length: 15 residues. CDR3 region: CASSERAGGTGELFF. CDR3 DNA sequence: TGCGCCAGCAGTGAAAGAGCGGGAGGGACCGGGGAGCTGTTTTTT.

This clone has more than one count but fewer than ten. This chain links TRBV7-3 with TRBJ2-1; TRBD1 matches at 12 bases. The CDR3 runs to 15 residues. The V and J ends lost 5 bases and 7 bases, in that order; junction bases with no gene match: 6. CDR1 is SGHTA, CDR2 FQGTGA, per germline. The CDR3 protein is CASSVRDRGQNEQFF. Here the CDR3 DNA reads TGTGCCAGCAGCGTCCGGGACAGGGGGCAAAATGAGCAGTTCTTC.

This clone was counted only a few times. This CDR3 reads CAWSQTGNQPQHF. CDR3 in DNA: TGTGCCTGGAGCCAAACAGGGAATCAGCCCCAGCATTTT. The chain has TRBV30 and TRBJ1-5, with a weak D call TRBD1 (6 bases). This CDR3 is built from 13 residues. The V gene lost 3 bases and the J gene lost 4 bases, with 10 bases spanning the gap. CDR1 is GTSNPN, CDR2 SVGIG, per germline (reference sequence).

The V and J genes are TRBV28 and TRBJ2-7; D is ambiguous. Per the germline V gene, CDR1 is MDHEN and CDR2 is SYDVKM. The CDR3 has 11 amino acids. Trimming shortened V by 5 bases and J by 7 bases, and 9 bases separated the two germline ends. The CDR3 sequence: CASSILREQYF. CDR3 nucleotides: TGTGCCAGCAGTATCCTCCGGGAGCAGTACTTC.

This chain links TRBV11-2 with TRBJ1-4; 7 bases agree with TRBD1. V shed 5 bases, J shed 4 bases, and the junction held 7 bases outside the gene matches. This CDR3 region has 15 residues. Germline V lookup: CDR1 SGHAT, CDR2 FQNNGV. CDR3 loop: CASSNHRGGNEKLFF. The CDR3, as DNA: TGTGCCAGCAGCAACCACAGGGGTGGTAATGAAAAACTGTTTTTT.

This clone was seen a few times. The CDR3 DNA is TGCGCCAGCAGCGTGCAGGGCACTGGGGCCAACGTCCTGACTTTC. Translating it yields CASSVQGTGANVLTF. V is TRBV5-1 and J is TRBJ2-6; TRBD1 might be the D (5 bases). CDR1 is SGHRS, CDR2 YFSETQ, per germline. Trimming took 4 bases from V and 2 from J, leaving 10 bases between them. This CDR3 spans 15 amino acids.

In its sample, this clone was seen many times. The chain joins TRBV7-9 to TRBJ2-3; 9 bases line up with TRBD2. CDR1 and CDR2 (germline): SEHNR, FQNEAQ (reference sequence). The CDR3 has 16 residues. J was trimmed by 0 bases and V by 3 bases; bases with no gene match: 4. The CDR3 here is CASSFSLAGSTDTQYF. The DNA for the CDR3 is TGTGCCAGCAGCTTCTCTCTAGCGGGGAGCACAGATACGCAGTATTTT.

The rearrangement joins TRBV4-3 to TRBJ1-3; the match to TRBD1 covers 7 bases. The V gene end was trimmed by 3 bases and the J gene end by 0 bases; junction bases not matched to a gene: 8. The CDR3 runs 17 residues. Germline V gene lookup returns CDR1 LGHNA and CDR2 YSLEER. The CDR3 sequence: CASSQDRSPSSGNTIYF. CDR3 coding DNA: TGCGCCAGCAGCCAGGACAGGAGCCCGAGCTCTGGAAACACCATATATTTT.

The chain uses TRBV6-1 and TRBJ2-7; 9 bases match TRBD2. Germline loops: CDR1 MNHNS, CDR2 SASEGT. J was trimmed by 2 bases and V by 7 bases; bases with no gene match: 6. The CDR3 is 14 residues long. CDR3 loop: CASTSGTSPYEQYF. The DNA for the CDR3 is TGTGCCAGCACCTCCGGGACTAGCCCCTACGAGCAGTACTTC.

V usage is TRBV6-5 and J usage is TRBJ2-6; D is possibly TRBD1 (6 bases). The CDR3 has 15 amino acids. Trimming took 8 bases from V and 2 from J, leaving 13 bases between them. Per the germline V gene, CDR1 is MNHEY and CDR2 is SVGAGI. CDR3 protein: CASAPQGTGANVLTF. The CDR3 DNA follows: TGTGCCAGCGCCCCTCAGGGGACTGGGGCCAACGTCCTGACTTTC.

Worth noting for this clone: The sample has other DNA sequences that encode this CDR3 too. The gene calls are TRBV28 and TRBJ1-2, with D perhaps matching TRBD1 (6 bases). The V gene lost 4 bases and the J gene lost 6 bases, with 12 bases spanning the gap. CDR1 and CDR2 from the germline V gene are MDHEN and SYDVKM. This CDR3 has 13 amino acids. CDR3 in DNA: TGTGCCAGCAGTTCTACAGGGCTCAATGGCTACACCTTC. Residues: CASSSTGLNGYTF.

This clone was seen more than once but under ten times. The chain couples TRBV28 to TRBJ1-2, with D perhaps matching TRBD1 (6 bases). The germline V gene has CDR1 MDHEN and CDR2 SYDVKM. Trimming pared 5 bases from V and 7 bases from J, leaving 20 bases between. The CDR3 runs to 15 residues. DNA for the CDR3: TGTGCCAGCAGTCCCCCACGGACAGACCTCCGTGGCTACACCTTC. Translating gives CASSPPRTDLRGYTF.